The 12 T cell receptor beta chains below all came from one sample that was sequenced in a study of T cell changes during pregnancy in multiple sclerosis. The assay was immunoSEQ multiplex PCR, and TCRdb's table has in-frame clones only and misses some. The sample lists some 57,000 clones; around 90% were seen once. Sample: CD4+ T cells from peripheral blood mononuclear cells, taken after pregnancy. Receptors were obtained from a female donor in good health, enrolled as a control in a pregnancy study.

The genes are TRBV6-6 and TRBJ1-2; D is ambiguous. The V and J ends lost 6 bases and 5 bases respectively, with 10 bases between them. There are 12 residues in the CDR3. Germline assignment: CDR1 MNHNY and CDR2 SVGAGI (reference sequence). This CDR3 reads CASSRPLYGYTF. In DNA, the CDR3 is TGTGCCAGCAGCCGCCCACTTTATGGCTACACCTTC.

The chain is built from TRBV10-3 and TRBJ1-1, with unresolved D. The CDR3 is 11 amino acids. V was trimmed by 6 bases and J by 8 bases, leaving 10 bases between them. The germline V gene has CDR1 ENHRY and CDR2 SYGVKD. CDR3 DNA: TGTGCCATCAGGGCCGAGAGGGAAGCTTTCTTT. Translating it yields CAIRAEREAFF.

The CDR3 nucleotides are TGTGCCAGCAGCGAGGGGGCCGTAGTGAATAACTATGGCTACACCTTC. Amino acid sequence: CASSEGAVVNNYGYTF. The chain links TRBV9 to TRBJ1-2; TRBD1 matches at 7 bases. CDR3 size: 16 residues. Germline V gene lookup returns CDR1 SGDLS and CDR2 YYNGEE. V shed 3 bases, J shed 1 base, and the junction held 9 bases outside the gene matches.

V gene TRBV5-1 combines with J gene TRBJ1-1; 7 positions agree with TRBD1. CDR1 and CDR2 from the germline V gene are SGHRS and YFSETQ. V gave up 5 bases and J gave up 0 bases; unmatched junction bases: 7. This CDR3 comprises 15 residues. CDR3 in DNA: TGCGCCAGCAGGGGTCGGGGACAGATGAACACTGAAGCTTTCTTT. It specifies CASRGRGQMNTEAFF.

The rearrangement joins TRBV4-2 to TRBJ2-3; 14 nucleotides agree with TRBD2. From germline, CDR1 is LGHNA and CDR2 YNFKEQ. J lost 5 bases, V lost 0 bases, and 13 bases had no gene match. The CDR3 consists of 20 residues. The CDR3, as DNA: TGTGCCAGCAGCCAAGAAGGTGGACTAGCGGGGGGTTTTTTAATAGATACGCAGTATTTT. This gives the protein CASSQEGGLAGGFLIDTQYF.

This clone was recorded a few times. The chain employs TRBV6-5 and TRBJ1-5, with D perhaps TRBD1 (6 bases). Germline CDR1 MNHEY, CDR2 SVGAGI. Trimming took 7 bases from V and 6 from J, leaving 13 bases between them. CDR3 size: 13 residues. CDR3 DNA sequence: TGTGCCAGCAAAAAGAACAGGGTTCAGCCCCAGCATTTT. Encoded protein: CASKKNRVQPQHF.

The table lists this clone with a few counts. CDR3 amino acids: CASSPNTGTGIEQYF. In nucleotides, the CDR3 is TGTGCCAGCAGCCCCAACACCGGGACAGGGATAGAGCAGTACTTC. The V call is TRBV7-3, the J call TRBJ2-7; 9 bases align to TRBD1. J was trimmed by 7 bases and V by 5 bases; bases with no gene match: 12. Germline V gives CDR1 SGHTA, CDR2 FQGTGA. The CDR3 sequence is 15 residues long.

The rearrangement joins TRBV19 to TRBJ1-4; D call uncertain. V lost 3 bases and J 3 bases, leaving 11 bases between the germline ends. The CDR3 length is 15 residues. The germline gives CDR1 LNHDA, CDR2 SQIVND (reference sequence). CDR3 protein: CASSMIPEANEKLFF. CDR3 sequence (DNA): TGTGCCAGTAGTATGATCCCCGAGGCTAATGAAAAACTGTTTTTT.

The chain uses TRBV7-2 and TRBJ1-5; D is possibly TRBD1 (6 bases). V gave up 0 bases and J gave up 6 bases, with 18 bases separating them. Germline V CDR1 and CDR2: SGHTA, FQGNSA. The CDR3 has 17 residues. The CDR3 region has the DNA TGTGCCAGCAGCTTAGCGAGGGTGCGGGGGGCGGGTCAGCCCCAGCATTTT. Translated, it gives CASSLARVRGAGQPQHF.

The chain links TRBV7-3 to TRBJ2-3, with TRBD2 identical over 9 bases. Germline V gene data show CDR1 as SGHTA and CDR2 as FQGTGA. This CDR3 spans 17 amino acids. V lost 2 bases to trimming and J lost 1 base; unmatched junction nucleotides: 7. The CDR3 bases are TGTGCCAGCAGCTTATTACCCCTAGCGGGGCGCACAGATACGCAGTATTTT. Encoded protein: CASSLLPLAGRTDTQYF.

J is TRBJ2-1 and V is TRBV11-2, with D perhaps matching TRBD1 (6 bases). The CDR3 is made up of 16 amino acids. The germline V and J ends were trimmed by 3 bases and 7 bases, with 19 bases remaining between them. Germline V lookup: CDR1 SGHAT, CDR2 FQNNGV. CDR3 residues: CASSLSPTGWGNEQFF. CDR3 sequence (DNA): TGTGCCAGCAGCTTGTCACCCACAGGGTGGGGGAATGAGCAGTTCTTC.

The chain employs TRBV6-1 and TRBJ1-6; 8 nucleotides match TRBD1. This CDR3 comprises 14 residues. The V and J ends lost 10 bases and 8 bases, in that order; junction bases with no gene match: 10. The germline V gene has CDR1 MNHNS and CDR2 SASEGT. For the CDR3, the DNA is TGTGCCACCATCGGGGCAGGGGGCGATTCACCCCTCCACTTT. Translated, it gives CATIGAGGDSPLHF.